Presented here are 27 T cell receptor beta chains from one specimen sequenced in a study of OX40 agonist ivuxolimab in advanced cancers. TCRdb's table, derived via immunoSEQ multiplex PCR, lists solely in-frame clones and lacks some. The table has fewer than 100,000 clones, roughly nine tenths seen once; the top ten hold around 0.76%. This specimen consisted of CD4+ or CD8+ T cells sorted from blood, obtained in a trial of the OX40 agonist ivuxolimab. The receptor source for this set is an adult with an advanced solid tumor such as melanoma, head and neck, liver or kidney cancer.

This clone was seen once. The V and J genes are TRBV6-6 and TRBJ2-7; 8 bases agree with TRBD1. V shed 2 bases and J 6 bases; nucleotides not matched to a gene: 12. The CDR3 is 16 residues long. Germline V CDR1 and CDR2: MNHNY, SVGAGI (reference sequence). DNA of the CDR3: TGTGCCAGCAGTTACACGACGACAGGGGTATATCGCGAGCAGTACTTC. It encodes CASSYTTTGVYREQYF.

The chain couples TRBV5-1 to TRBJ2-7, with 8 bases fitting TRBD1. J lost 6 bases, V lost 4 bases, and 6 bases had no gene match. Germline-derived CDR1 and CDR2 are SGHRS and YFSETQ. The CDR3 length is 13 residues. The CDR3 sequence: CASSRGQGAEQYF. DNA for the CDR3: TGCGCCAGCAGCCGCGGACAGGGAGCCGAGCAGTACTTC.

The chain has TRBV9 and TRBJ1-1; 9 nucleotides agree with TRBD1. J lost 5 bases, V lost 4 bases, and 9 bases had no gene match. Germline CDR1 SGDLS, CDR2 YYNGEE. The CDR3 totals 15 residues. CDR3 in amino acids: CASSPLDRGVTEAFF. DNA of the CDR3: TGTGCCAGCAGCCCTTTGGACAGGGGAGTGACTGAAGCTTTCTTT.

In DNA form, the CDR3 reads TGCGCCAGCAGCTTGTGGGGCAGGGACAGACCGACCCAGTACTTC. Protein sequence: CASSLWGRDRPTQYF. This rearrangement joins TRBV5-1 to TRBJ2-5; TRBD1 aligns across 7 bases. J was trimmed by 7 bases and V by 1 base; bases with no gene match: 10. CDR1 and CDR2 from the germline V gene are SGHRS and YFSETQ. The CDR3 is 15 residues long.

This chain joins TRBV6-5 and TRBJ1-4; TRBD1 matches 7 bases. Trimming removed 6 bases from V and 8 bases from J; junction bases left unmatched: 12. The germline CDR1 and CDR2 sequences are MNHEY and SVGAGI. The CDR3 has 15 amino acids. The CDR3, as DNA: TGTGCCAGCAGAGCCGACAGGGCTCAGGGGGAAAAACTGTTTTTT. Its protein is CASRADRAQGEKLFF.

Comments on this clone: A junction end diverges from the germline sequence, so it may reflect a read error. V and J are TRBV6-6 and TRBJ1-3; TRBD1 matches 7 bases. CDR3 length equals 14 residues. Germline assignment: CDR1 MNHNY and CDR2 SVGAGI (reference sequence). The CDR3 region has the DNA TGTGCCAGCAGCCGTACAGGGGCTGGAAACGCCATATATTTT. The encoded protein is CASSRTGAGNAIYF.

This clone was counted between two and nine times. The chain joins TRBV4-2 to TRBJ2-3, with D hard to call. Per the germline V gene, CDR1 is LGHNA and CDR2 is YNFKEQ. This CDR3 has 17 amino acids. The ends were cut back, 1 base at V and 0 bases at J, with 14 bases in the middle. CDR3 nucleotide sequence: TGTGCCAGCAGCCAAGGGTCCGAGGTTGATAGCACAGATACGCAGTATTTT. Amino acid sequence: CASSQGSEVDSTDTQYF.

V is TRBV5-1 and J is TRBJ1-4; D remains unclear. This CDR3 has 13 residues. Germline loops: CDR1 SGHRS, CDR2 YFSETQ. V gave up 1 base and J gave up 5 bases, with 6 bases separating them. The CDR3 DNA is TGCGCCAGCAGCTTGCGTGAAAATGAAAAACTGTTTTTT. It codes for CASSLRENEKLFF.

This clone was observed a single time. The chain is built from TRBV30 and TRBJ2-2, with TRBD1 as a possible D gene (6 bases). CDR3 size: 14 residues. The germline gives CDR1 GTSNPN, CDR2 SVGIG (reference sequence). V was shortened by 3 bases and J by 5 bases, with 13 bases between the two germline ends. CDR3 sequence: CAWSPRGRTGELFF. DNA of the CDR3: TGTGCCTGGAGCCCCAGGGGTAGGACCGGGGAGCTGTTTTTT.

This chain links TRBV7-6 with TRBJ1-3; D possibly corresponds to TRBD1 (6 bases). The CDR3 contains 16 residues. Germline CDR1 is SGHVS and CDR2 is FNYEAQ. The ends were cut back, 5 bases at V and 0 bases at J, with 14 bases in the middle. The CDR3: CASSIGGQGSGNTIYF. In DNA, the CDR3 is TGTGCCAGCAGCATAGGGGGGCAGGGCTCTGGAAACACCATATATTTT.

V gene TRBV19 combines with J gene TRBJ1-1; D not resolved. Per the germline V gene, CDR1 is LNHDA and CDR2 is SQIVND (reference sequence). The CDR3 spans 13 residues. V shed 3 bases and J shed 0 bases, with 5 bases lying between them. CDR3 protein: CASSMRLNTEAFF. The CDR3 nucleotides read TGTGCCAGTAGTATGAGATTGAACACTGAAGCTTTCTTT. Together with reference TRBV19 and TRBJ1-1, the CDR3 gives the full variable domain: DGGITQSPKYLFRKEGQNVTLSCEQNLNHDAMYWYRQDPGQGLRLIYYSQIVNDFQKGDIAEGYSVSREKKESFPLTVTSAQKNPTAFYLCASSMRLNTEAFFGQGTRLTVV.

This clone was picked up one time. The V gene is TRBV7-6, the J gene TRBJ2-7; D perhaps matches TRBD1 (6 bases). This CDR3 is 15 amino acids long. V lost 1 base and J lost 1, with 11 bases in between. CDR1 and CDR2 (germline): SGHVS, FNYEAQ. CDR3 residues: CASSLVAGASYEQYF. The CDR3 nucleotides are TGTGCCAGCAGCTTAGTCGCAGGGGCGTCCTACGAGCAGTACTTC.

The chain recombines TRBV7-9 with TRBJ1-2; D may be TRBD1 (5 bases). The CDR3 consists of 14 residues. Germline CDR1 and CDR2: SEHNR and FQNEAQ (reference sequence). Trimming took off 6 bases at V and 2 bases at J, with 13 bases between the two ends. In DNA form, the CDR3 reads TGTGCCAGCAGTGATACAGGATGGAACTATGGCTACACCTTC. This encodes CASSDTGWNYGYTF. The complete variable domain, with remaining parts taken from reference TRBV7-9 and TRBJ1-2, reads DTGVSQNPRHKITKRGQNVTFRCDPISEHNRLYWYRQTLGQGPEFLTYFQNEAQLEKSRLLSDRFSAERPKGSFSTLEIQRTEQGDSAMYLCASSDTGWNYGYTFGSGTRLTVV.

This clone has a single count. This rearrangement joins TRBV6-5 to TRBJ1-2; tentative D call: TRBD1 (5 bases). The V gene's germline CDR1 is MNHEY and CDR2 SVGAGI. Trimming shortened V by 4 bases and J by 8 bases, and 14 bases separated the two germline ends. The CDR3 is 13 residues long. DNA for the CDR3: TGTGCCAGCAGTTCGAGGGGAACGCGGGGCTACACCTTC. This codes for CASSSRGTRGYTF.

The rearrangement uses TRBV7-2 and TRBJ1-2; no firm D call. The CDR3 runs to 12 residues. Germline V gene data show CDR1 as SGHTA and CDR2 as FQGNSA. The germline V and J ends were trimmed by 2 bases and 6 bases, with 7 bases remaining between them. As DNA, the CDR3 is TGTGCCAGCAGCTTAAGGGTAGATGGCTACACCTTC. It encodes CASSLRVDGYTF.

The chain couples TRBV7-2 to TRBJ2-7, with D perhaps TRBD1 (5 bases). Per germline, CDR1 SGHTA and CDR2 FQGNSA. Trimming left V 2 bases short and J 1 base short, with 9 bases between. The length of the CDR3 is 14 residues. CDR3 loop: CASSLTGSSYEQYF. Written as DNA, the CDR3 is TGTGCCAGCAGCTTAACAGGTTCTTCCTACGAGCAGTACTTC.

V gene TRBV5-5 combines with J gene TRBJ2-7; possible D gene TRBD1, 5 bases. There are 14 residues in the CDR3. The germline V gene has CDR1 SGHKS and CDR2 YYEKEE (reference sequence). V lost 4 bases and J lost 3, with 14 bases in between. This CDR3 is CASSQGLTNYEQYF. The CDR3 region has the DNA TGTGCCAGCAGCCAGGGCTTAACGAACTACGAGCAGTACTTC.

For the CDR3, the DNA is TGTGCCAGCAGGCCCGGGGGCCGGATGGCCGGGGAGCTGTTTTTT. As protein: CASRPGGRMAGELFF. This chain joins TRBV6-6 and TRBJ2-2; D is possibly TRBD1 or TRBD2 (6 bases each). The germline V gene has CDR1 MNHNY and CDR2 SVGAGI (reference sequence). The CDR3 spans 15 residues. Deletions cut 6 bases from V and 6 bases from J, with 17 bases between.

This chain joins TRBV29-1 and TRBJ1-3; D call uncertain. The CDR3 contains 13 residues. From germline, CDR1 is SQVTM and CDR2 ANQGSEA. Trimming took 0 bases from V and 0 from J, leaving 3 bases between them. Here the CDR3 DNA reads TGCAGCGTTGAAGATCTCTCTGGAAACACCATATATTTT. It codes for CSVEDLSGNTIYF.

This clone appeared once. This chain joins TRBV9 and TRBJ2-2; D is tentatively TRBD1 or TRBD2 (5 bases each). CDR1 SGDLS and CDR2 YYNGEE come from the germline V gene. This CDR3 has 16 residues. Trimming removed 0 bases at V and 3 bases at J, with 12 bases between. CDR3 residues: CASSVGRGADTGELFF. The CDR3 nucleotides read TGTGCCAGCAGCGTAGGTAGAGGGGCGGACACCGGGGAGCTGTTTTTT.

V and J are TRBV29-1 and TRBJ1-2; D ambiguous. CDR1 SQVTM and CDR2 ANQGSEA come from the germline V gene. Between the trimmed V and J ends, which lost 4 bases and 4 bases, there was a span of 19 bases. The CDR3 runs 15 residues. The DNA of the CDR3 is TGCAGCGTTGGGCGGCAGGTCGAATACCCCTATGGCTACACCTTC. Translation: CSVGRQVEYPYGYTF. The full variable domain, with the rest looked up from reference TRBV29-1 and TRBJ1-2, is SAVISQKPSRDICQRGTSLTIQCQVDSQVTMMFWYRQQPGQSLTLIATANQGSEATYESGFVIDKFPISRPNLTFSTLTVSNMSPEDSSIYLCSVGRQVEYPYGYTFGSGTRLTVV.

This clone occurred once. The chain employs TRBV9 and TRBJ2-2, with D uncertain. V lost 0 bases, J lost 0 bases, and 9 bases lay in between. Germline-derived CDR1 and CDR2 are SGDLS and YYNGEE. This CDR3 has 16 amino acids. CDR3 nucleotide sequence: TGTGCCAGCAGCGTAGTCGATGCCGCGAACACCGGGGAGCTGTTTTTT. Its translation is CASSVVDAANTGELFF.

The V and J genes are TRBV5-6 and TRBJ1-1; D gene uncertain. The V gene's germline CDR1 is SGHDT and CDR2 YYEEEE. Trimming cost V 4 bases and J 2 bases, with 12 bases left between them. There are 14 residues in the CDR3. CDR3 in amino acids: CASSARGLNTEAFF. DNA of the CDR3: TGTGCCAGCAGCGCCCGAGGGTTAAACACTGAAGCTTTCTTT.

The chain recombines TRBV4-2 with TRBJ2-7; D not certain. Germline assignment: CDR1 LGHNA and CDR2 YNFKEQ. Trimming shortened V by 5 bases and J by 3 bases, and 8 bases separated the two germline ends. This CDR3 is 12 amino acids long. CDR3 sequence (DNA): TGTGCCAGCAGCTTGGCTATCTACGAGCAGTACTTC. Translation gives CASSLAIYEQYF.

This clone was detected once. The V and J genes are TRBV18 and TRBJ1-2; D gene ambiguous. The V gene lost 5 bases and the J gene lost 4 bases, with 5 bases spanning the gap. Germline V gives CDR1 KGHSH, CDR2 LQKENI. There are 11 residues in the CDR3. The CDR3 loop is CASSDSYGYTF. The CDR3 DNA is TGTGCCAGCTCAGACTCCTATGGCTACACCTTC.

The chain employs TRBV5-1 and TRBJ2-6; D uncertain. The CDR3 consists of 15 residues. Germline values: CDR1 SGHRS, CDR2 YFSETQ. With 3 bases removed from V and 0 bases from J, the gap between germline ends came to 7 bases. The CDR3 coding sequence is TGCGCCAGCAGCTGGAGACCCTCTGGGGCCAACGTCCTGACTTTC. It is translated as CASSWRPSGANVLTF. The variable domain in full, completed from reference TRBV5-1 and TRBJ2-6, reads KAGVTQTPRYLIKTRGQQVTLSCSPISGHRSVSWYQQTPGQGLQFLFEYFSETQRNKGNFPGRFSGRQFSNSRSEMNVSTLELGDSALYLCASSWRPSGANVLTFGAGSRLTVL.

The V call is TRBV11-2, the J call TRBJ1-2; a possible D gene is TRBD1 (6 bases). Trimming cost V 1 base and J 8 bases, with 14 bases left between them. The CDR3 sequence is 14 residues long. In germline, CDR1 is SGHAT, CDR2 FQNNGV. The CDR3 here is CASSLAGAQLGYTF. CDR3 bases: TGTGCCAGCAGCTTAGCGGGGGCCCAACTAGGCTACACCTTC.